One and the same sample provided the 7 T cell receptor beta chains below, sequenced in a study of neurological immune-mediated disorders. TCRdb reprocessed the 5' RACE reads via MiXCR and lists one record per CDR3 protein. The sample shows some 61,000 distinct CDR3 sequences, roughly 3.9% of them seen only once. The material sequenced was PBMCs. The receptors stem from a man between 25 and 39 years old with multiple sclerosis.

In the case of this clonotype: With a much larger clone just one base away, this may be a read error. This rearrangement joins TRBV21-1 to TRBJ2-1; the table's D call of TRBD1 was not tested on the DNA. TRBV21-1 constitutes a pseudogene. This CDR3 region has 16 residues. CDR3 protein: CASSVRGFKVNNEQFF. For the CDR3, the DNA is TGTGCCAGCAGCGTAAGGGGGTTCAAGGTGAACAATGAGCAGTTCTTC.

There are many counts of this clonotype. This chain links TRBV4-1 with TRBJ2-2, with D uncertain. Between the trimmed V and J ends, which lost 0 bases and 7 bases, there was a span of 9 bases. The CDR3 runs to 14 residues. Germline values: CDR1 MGHRA, CDR2 YSYEKL. The CDR3 DNA sequence: TGCGCCAGCAGCCAAGATATGGGCAGCGGGGAGCTGTTTTTT. Translation: CASSQDMGSGELFF.

At least ten counts were recorded for this clonotype. The rearrangement uses TRBV20-1 and TRBJ2-2, with TRBD2 matching 7 bases. This CDR3 has 13 amino acids. Unmatched junction bases numbered 4, after V lost 5 bases and J lost 4 bases. Germline V CDR1 and CDR2: DFQATT, SNEGSKA (reference sequence). The DNA for the CDR3 is TGCAGTGCTCGGGGGGATCCCACCGGGGAGCTGTTTTTT. Amino acids: CSARGDPTGELFF.

This clonotype was observed many times. V usage is TRBV7-2 and J usage is TRBJ2-7; D gene unclear. The CDR3 is 11 residues long. The V end lost 5 bases, the J end lost 6 bases, and 8 bases lay between the germline ends. Germline V CDR1 and CDR2: SGHTA, FQGNSA. The CDR3 is CASSRPGEQYF. The DNA of the CDR3 is TGTGCCAGCAGCCGTCCCGGCGAGCAGTACTTC.

This clonotype was found many times. The V call is TRBV5-1, the J call TRBJ2-1; D could derive from TRBD1 or TRBD2 (5 bases each). In germline, CDR1 is SGHRS, CDR2 YFSETQ. The CDR3 is 16 residues long. V was pared by 4 bases and J by 6 bases, with 20 bases between. Here the CDR3 reads CASSPRVARGINEQFF. As DNA, the CDR3 is TGCGCCAGCAGCCCCAGGGTGGCCAGAGGGATCAATGAGCAGTTCTTC. The full variable domain, with the rest looked up from reference TRBV5-1 and TRBJ2-1, is KAGVTQTPRYLIKTRGQQVTLSCSPISGHRSVSWYQQTPGQGLQFLFEYFSETQRNKGNFPGRFSGRQFSNSRSEMNVSTLELGDSALYLCASSPRVARGINEQFFGPGTRLTVL.

This clonotype has a count of ten or more. The rearrangement links TRBV20-1 to TRBJ2-5, with no clear D. Germline V lookup: CDR1 DFQATT, CDR2 SNEGSKA (reference sequence). The ends were cut back, 3 bases at V and 0 bases at J, with 8 bases in the middle. The CDR3 is 13 amino acids. CDR3: CSASFRNQETQYF. In DNA form, the CDR3 reads TGCAGTGCTAGTTTCCGGAACCAAGAGACCCAGTACTTC.

Ten or more counts support this clonotype. The chain has TRBV29-1 and TRBJ2-5; TRBD1 or TRBD2 may be the D gene (6 bases each). Trimming took 7 bases from V and 5 from J, leaving 17 bases between them. Germline CDR1 reads SQVTM; CDR2 reads ANQGSEA. CDR3 length equals 13 residues. CDR3 sequence reads: CSALRGVGETQYF. CDR3 DNA: TGCAGCGCCTTGAGGGGGGTCGGGGAGACCCAGTACTTC. The whole variable domain, remainder taken from reference TRBV29-1 and TRBJ2-5, is SAVISQKPSRDICQRGTSLTIQCQVDSQVTMMFWYRQQPGQSLTLIATANQGSEATYESGFVIDKFPISRPNLTFSTLTVSNMSPEDSSIYLCSALRGVGETQYFGPGTRLLVL.